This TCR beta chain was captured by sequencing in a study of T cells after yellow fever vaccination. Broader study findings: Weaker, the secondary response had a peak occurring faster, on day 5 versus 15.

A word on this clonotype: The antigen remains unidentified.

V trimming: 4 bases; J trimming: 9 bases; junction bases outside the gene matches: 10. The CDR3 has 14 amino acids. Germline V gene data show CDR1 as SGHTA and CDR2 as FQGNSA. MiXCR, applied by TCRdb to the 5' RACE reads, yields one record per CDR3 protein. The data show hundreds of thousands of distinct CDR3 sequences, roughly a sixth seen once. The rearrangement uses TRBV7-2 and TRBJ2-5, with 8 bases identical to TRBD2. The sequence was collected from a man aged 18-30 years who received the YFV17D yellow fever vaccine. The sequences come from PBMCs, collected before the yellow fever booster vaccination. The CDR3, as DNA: TGTGCCAGCAGCTACGACGGGGGGGGCCGCCCCCAGTACTTC. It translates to CASSYDGGGRPQYF.